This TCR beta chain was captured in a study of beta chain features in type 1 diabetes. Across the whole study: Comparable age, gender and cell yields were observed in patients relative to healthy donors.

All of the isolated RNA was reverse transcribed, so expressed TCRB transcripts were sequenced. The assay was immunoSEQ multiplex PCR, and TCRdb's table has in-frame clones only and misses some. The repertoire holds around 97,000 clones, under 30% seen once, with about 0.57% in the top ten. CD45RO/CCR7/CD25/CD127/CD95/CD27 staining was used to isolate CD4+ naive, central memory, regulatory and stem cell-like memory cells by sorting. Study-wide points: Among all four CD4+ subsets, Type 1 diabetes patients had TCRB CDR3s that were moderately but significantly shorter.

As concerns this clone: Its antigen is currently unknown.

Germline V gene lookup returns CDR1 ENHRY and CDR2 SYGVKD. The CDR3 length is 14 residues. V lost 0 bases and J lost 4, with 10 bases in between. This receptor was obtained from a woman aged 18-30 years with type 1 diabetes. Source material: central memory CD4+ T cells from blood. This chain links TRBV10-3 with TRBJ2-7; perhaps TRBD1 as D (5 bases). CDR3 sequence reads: CAISESRRQYEQYV. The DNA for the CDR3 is TGTGCCATCAGTGAGTCTCGCAGACAGTACGAGCAGTACGTC.